This T cell receptor beta chain was obtained from a study of blood T cell repertoires in COVID-19. Overall study context: Samples of COVID-19 (acute and convalescent) were obtained from the United States, Italy and Spain. From T cells, B-cell-depleted T cells, or PBMCs came the material, which was cDNA or gDNA.

Per the study methods: By means of reference gene primer amplification, nucleated cell counts were estimated. Using immunoSEQ multiplex PCR, the repertoire was profiled, and TCRdb retains in-frame clones only, with some absent. Clonal size and the V and J genes are those of that table, whereas D and trimming came from the DNA. The sample includes 250,000 to 300,000 clones, approximately 85% of them seen just once. The CDR3 has 15 residues. The V end was cut by 4 bases, the J end by 4 bases, with 13 bases between. Germline CDR1 reads LGHDT; CDR2 reads YNNKEL (reference sequence). This clone was counted a few times.

The TCR comes from a man aged 45-65 years with active or convalescent COVID-19. This chain joins TRBV3-1 (or the pseudogene TRBV3-2) and TRBJ2-2; D perhaps matches TRBD2 (5 bases). Sequencing input: peripheral blood. In DNA, the CDR3 is TGTGCCAGCAGCCGTTTGAAGAGCGGCACCGGGGAGCTGTTTTTT. Protein sequence: CASSRLKSGTGELFF.